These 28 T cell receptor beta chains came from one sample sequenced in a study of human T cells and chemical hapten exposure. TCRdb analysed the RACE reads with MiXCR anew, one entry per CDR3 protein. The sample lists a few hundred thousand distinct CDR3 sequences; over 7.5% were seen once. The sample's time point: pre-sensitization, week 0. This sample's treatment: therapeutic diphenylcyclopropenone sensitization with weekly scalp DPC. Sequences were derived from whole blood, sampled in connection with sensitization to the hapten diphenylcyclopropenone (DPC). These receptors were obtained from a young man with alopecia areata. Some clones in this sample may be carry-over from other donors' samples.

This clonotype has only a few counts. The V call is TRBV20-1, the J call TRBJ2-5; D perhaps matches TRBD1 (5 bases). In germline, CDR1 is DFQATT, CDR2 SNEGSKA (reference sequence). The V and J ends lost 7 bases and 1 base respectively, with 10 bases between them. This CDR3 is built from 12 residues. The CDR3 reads CSVPTAQETQYF. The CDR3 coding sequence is TGCAGTGTTCCGACAGCCCAAGAGACCCAGTACTTC.

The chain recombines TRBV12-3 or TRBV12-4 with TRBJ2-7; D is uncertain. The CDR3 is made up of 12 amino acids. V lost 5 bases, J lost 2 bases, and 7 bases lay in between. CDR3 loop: CASSQIAYEQYF. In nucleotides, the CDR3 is TGTGCCAGCAGTCAGATCGCCTACGAGCAGTACTTC.

Here the CDR3 DNA reads TGTGCCATCAGGGGAGGGACAACCAACACCGGGGAGCTGTTTTTT. The encoded protein is CAIRGGTTNTGELFF. The J gene is TRBJ2-2, the V gene TRBV10-3; tentative D call: TRBD2 (7 bases). The CDR3 runs to 15 residues. V was shortened by 6 bases and J by 2 bases, with 13 bases between the two germline ends. Germline V gene data show CDR1 as ENHRY and CDR2 as SYGVKD.

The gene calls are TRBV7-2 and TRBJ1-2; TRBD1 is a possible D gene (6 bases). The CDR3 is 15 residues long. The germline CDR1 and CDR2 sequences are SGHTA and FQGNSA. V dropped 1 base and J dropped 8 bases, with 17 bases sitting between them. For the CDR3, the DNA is TGTGCCAGCAGCTTAGGGGCAGGGGCAGGGAAAGGCTACACCTTC. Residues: CASSLGAGAGKGYTF.

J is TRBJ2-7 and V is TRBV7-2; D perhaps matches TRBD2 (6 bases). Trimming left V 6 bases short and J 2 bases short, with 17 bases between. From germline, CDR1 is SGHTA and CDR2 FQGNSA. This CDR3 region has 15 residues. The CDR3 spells CASSSSRDSTYEQYF. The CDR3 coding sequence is TGTGCCAGCAGTTCAAGCCGGGACTCGACCTACGAGCAGTACTTC.

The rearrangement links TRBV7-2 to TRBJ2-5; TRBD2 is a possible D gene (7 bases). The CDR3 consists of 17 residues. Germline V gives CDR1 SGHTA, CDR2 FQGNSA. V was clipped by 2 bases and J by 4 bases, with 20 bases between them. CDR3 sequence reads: CASSLSLSGGGGETQYF. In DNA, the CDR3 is TGTGCCAGCAGCTTAAGTCTATCTGGGGGAGGGGGAGAGACCCAGTACTTC.

The CDR3 sequence is CSAPRPAGGNYEQYF. DNA for the CDR3: TGCAGTGCCCCTCGGCCAGCGGGGGGTAACTACGAGCAGTACTTC. The chain has TRBV20-1 and TRBJ2-7, with 9 positions matching TRBD2. V gave up 6 bases and J gave up 3 bases; unmatched junction bases: 12. The V gene's germline CDR1 is DFQATT and CDR2 SNEGSKA (reference sequence). There are 15 residues in the CDR3.

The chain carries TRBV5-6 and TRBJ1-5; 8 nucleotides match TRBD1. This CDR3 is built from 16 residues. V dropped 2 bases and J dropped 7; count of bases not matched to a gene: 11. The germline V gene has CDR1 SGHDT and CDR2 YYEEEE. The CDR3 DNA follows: TGTGCCAGCAGCTTATGGGCAGGGGGCGGCACCCAGCCCCAGCATTTT. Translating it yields CASSLWAGGGTQPQHF. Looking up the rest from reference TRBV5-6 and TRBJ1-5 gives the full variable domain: DAGVTQSPTHLIKTRGQQVTLRCSPKSGHDTVSWYQQALGQGPQFIFQYYEEEERQRGNFPDRFSGHQFPNYSSELNVNALLLGDSALYLCASSLWAGGGTQPQHFGDGTRLSIL.

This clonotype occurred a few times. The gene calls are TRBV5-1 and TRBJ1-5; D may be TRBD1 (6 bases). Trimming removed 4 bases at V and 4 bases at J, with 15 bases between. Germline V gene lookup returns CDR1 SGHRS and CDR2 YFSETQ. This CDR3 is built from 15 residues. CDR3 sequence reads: CASSITGHPNQPQHF. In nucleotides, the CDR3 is TGCGCCAGCAGCATTACGGGACACCCAAATCAGCCCCAGCATTTT.

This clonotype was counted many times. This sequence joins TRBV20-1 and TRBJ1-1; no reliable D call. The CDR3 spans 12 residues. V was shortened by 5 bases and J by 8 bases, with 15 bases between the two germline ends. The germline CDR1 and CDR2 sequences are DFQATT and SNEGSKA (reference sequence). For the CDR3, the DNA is TGCAGTGCTGCCCGGACGCTGGGGGAAGCTTTCTTT. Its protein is CSAARTLGEAFF.

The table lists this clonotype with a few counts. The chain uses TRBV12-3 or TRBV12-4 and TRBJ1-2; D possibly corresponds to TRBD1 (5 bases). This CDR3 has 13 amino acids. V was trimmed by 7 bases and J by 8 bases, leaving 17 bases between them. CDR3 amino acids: CASTPEGLRGYTF. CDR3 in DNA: TGTGCCAGCACCCCCGAGGGGTTGAGGGGCTACACCTTC.

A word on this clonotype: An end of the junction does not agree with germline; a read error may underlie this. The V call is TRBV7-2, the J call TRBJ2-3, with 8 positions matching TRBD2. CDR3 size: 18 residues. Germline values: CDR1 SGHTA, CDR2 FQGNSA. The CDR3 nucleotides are TGTGCCAGCAGCCTCACCCCCCCGGGAGCGGGAGCCACATATACGCAGTATTTT. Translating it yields CASSLTPPGAGATYTQYF.

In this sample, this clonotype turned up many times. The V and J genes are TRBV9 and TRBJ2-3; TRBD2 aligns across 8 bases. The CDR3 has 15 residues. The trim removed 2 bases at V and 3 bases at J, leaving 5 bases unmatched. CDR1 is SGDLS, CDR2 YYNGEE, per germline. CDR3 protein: CASSVLAGPTDTQYF. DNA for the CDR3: TGTGCCAGCAGCGTCTTAGCGGGGCCTACAGATACGCAGTATTTT.

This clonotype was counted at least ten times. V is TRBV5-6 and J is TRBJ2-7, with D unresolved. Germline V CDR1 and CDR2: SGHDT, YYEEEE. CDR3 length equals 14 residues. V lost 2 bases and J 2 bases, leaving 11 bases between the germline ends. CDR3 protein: CASSLVERTYEQYF. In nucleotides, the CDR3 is TGTGCCAGCAGCTTAGTTGAAAGGACCTACGAGCAGTACTTC.

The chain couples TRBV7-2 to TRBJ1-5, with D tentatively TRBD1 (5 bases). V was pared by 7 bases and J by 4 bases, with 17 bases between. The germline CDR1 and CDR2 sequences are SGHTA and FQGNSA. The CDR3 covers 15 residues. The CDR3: CASIAWQGSNQPQHF. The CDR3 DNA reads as TGTGCCAGCATAGCCTGGCAGGGTAGTAATCAGCCCCAGCATTTT.

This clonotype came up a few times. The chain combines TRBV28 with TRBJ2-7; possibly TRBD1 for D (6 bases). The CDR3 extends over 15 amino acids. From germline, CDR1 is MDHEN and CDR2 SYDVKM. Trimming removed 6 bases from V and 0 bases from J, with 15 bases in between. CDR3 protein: CASSQGTVSSYEQYF. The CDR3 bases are TGTGCCAGCAGCCAGGGGACCGTGAGCTCCTACGAGCAGTACTTC.

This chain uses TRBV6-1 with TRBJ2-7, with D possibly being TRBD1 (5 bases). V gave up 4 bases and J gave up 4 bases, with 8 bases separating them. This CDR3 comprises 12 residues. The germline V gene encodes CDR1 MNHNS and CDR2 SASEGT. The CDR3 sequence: CASSAGQYEQYF. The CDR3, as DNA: TGTGCCAGCAGTGCAGGACAATACGAGCAGTACTTC.

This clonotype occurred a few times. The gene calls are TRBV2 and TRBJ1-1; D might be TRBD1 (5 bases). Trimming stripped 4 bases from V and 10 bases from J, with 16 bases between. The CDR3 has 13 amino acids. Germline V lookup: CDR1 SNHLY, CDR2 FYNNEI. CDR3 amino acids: CASSVEGRSRAFF. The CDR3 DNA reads TGTGCCAGCAGTGTCGAGGGACGAAGCAGAGCTTTCTTT.

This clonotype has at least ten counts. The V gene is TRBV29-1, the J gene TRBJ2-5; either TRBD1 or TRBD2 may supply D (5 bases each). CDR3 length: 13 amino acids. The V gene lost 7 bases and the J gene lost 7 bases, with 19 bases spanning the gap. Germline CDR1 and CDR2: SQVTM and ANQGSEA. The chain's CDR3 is CSGTHGTVGTQYF. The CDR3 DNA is TGCAGCGGTACCCATGGGACGGTGGGGACCCAGTACTTC.

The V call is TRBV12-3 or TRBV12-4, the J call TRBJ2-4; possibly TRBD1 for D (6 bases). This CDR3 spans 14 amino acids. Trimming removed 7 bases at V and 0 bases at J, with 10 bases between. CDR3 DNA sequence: TGTGCCAGCATCAAGACAGGAGCCAAAAACATTCAGTACTTC. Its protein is CASIKTGAKNIQYF.

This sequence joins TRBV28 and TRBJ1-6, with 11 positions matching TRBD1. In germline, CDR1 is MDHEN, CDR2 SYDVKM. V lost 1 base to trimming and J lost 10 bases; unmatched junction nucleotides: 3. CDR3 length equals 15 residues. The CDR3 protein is CASSLSGQGVSPLHF. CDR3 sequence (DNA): TGTGCCAGCAGTTTATCGGGACAGGGGGTCTCACCCCTCCACTTT.

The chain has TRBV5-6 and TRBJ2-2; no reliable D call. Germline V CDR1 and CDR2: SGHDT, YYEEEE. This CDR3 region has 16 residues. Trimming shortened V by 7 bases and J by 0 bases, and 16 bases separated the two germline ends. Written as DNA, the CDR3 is TGTGCCAGCGGACCTAACCCTGGATCGAACACCGGGGAGCTGTTTTTT. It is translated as CASGPNPGSNTGELFF.

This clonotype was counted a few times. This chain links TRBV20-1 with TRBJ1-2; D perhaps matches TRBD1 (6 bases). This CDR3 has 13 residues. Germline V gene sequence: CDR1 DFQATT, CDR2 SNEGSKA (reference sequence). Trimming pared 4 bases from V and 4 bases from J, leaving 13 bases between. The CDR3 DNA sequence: TGCAGTGCTAATCAGGGGACGACCTATGGCTACACCTTC. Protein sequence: CSANQGTTYGYTF.

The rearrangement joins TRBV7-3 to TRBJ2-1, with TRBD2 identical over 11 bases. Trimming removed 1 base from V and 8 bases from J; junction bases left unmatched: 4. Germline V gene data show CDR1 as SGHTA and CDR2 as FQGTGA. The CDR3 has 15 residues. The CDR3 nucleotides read TGTGCCAGCAGCTTAAGTACTAGCGGGGGCTATGAGCAGTTCTTC. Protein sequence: CASSLSTSGGYEQFF.

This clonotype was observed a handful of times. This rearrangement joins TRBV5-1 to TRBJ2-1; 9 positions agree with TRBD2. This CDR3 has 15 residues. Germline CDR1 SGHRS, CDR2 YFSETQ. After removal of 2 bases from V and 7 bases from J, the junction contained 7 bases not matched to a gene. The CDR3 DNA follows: TGCGCCAGCAGCTTTCTTAGCGGGGGCCTGAATGAGCAGTTCTTC. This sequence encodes CASSFLSGGLNEQFF.

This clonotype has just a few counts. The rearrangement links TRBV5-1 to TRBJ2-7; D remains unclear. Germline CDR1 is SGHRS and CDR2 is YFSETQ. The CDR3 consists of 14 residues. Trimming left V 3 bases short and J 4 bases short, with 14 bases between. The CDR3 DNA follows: TGCGCCAGCAGCTGGAGCTTGGACGGTTACGAGCAGTACTTC. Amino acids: CASSWSLDGYEQYF. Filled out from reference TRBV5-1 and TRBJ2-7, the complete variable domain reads KAGVTQTPRYLIKTRGQQVTLSCSPISGHRSVSWYQQTPGQGLQFLFEYFSETQRNKGNFPGRFSGRQFSNSRSEMNVSTLELGDSALYLCASSWSLDGYEQYFGPGTRLTVT.

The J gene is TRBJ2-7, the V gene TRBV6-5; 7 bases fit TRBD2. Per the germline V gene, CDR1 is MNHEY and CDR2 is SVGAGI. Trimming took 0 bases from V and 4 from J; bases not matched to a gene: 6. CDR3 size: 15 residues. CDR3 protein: CASSYSREGGYEQYF. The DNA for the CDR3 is TGTGCCAGCAGTTACTCCCGAGAGGGAGGGTACGAGCAGTACTTC.

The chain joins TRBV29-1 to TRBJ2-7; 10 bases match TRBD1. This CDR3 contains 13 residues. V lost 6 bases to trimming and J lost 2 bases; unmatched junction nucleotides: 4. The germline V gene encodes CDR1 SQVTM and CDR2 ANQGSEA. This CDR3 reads CSVGTGAAYEQYF. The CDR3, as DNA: TGCAGCGTCGGGACAGGGGCAGCCTACGAGCAGTACTTC.